This T cell receptor beta chain is from a study of cytotoxic CD8 clonotypes in ibrutinib-treated CLL. Study overall: Response samples came after a median around twelve months of treatment, range 6 to 36.

The intended depth for sequencing was 1 in 200,000 to 1 in 1 million T cells. Sequencing used immunoSEQ multiplex PCR; TCRdb keeps in-frame clones, though not all of them. The top ten hold less than 6% of the sample, which has roughly 180,000 clones, more than 80% seen once. The CDR3 has 15 residues. With 3 bases removed from V and 1 base from J, the gap between germline ends came to 13 bases. The germline V gene encodes CDR1 KGHSH and CDR2 LQKENI. Study results and limitations: T-cell clonality at baseline went above that of age-matched healthy donors and rose and fell with circulating CD8+ T-cell counts. Higher clonality was seen at ibrutinib response and a return toward baseline at progression.

This clone was observed once. What it binds is not known. The receptor comes from a human donor with chronic lymphocytic leukemia. The starting material was PBMCs, obtained after 24 months of ibrutinib treatment. The chain links TRBV18 to TRBJ2-7; TRBD2 might be the D (6 bases). The CDR3 DNA sequence: TGTGCCAGCTCACCTGGCTCGGGGGTTTCCTACGAGCAGTACTTC. This codes for CASSPGSGVSYEQYF.